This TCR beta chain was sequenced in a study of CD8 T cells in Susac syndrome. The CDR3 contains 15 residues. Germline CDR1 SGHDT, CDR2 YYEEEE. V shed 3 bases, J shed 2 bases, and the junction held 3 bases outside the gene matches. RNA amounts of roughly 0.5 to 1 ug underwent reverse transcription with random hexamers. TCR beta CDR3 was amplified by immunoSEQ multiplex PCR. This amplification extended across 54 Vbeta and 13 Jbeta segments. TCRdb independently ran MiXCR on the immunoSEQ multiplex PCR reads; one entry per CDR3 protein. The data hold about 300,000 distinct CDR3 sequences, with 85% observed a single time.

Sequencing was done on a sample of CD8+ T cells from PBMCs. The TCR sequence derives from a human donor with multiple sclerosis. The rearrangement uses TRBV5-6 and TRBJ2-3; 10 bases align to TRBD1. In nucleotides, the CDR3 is TGTGCCAGCAGCTCCGGGACAGGGGACACAGATACGCAGTATTTT. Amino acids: CASSSGTGDTDTQYF. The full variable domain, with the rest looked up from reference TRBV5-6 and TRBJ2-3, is DAGVTQSPTHLIKTRGQQVTLRCSPKSGHDTVSWYQQALGQGPQFIFQYYEEEERQRGNFPDRFSGHQFPNYSSELNVNALLLGDSALYLCASSSGTGDTDTQYFGPGTRLTVL.